This T cell receptor (beta chain) came from a study of neurological immune-mediated disorders. This clonotype was recorded a few times. Healthy control samples came from blood bank volunteers in Maryland, USA. Over 180 million TCR-beta sequences from 15-18 subjects came from every sequencing run. TCRdb reanalysed the 5' RACE reads using MiXCR and keeps one entry per CDR3 protein. In the table there are over 45,000 distinct CDR3 sequences, roughly 26% of which are singletons. The V and J ends lost 5 bases and 3 bases, in that order; junction bases with no gene match: 7. Germline V gives CDR1 DFQATT, CDR2 SNEGSKA (reference sequence). The CDR3 totals 14 residues.

This receptor was taken from a woman aged 70-85 years in good health. This chain joins TRBV20-1 and TRBJ2-1; 7 nucleotides match TRBD1. What was sequenced was PBMCs. Here the CDR3 reads CSAFDRAGYNEQFF. The CDR3 DNA follows: TGCAGTGCTTTCGACAGGGCGGGCTACAATGAGCAGTTCTTC.